This is a list of T cell receptor beta chains from one sample in a study of CD8 T cells in Susac syndrome. A single record per CDR3 protein comes from TCRdb applying MiXCR to the immunoSEQ multiplex PCR reads. The sample consists of about 300,000 distinct CDR3 sequences, about 85% of them appearing once. Specimen: CD8+ T cells from PBMCs. The receptors derive from a human donor with multiple sclerosis. Each CDR3 is given with its conserved first and last residue. The order of the fields is V gene, J gene, D gene, clone size, CDR3 length, CDR3 protein, CDR3 DNA. The D gene is left open where the match is weak. Size is omitted from some rows. Given values are once, few, many or a class for expanded clones.

V gene: TRBV19
J gene: TRBJ2-7
D gene: NA
clone size: NA
CDR3 length: 14
CDR3 protein: CASSSRLLFHEQYF
CDR3 DNA: TGTGCCAGTAGTTCCCGACTACTGTTCCACGAGCAGTACTTC

V gene: TRBV28
J gene: TRBJ2-6
D gene: NA
clone size: NA
CDR3 length: 16
CDR3 protein: CASKGRRISGANVLTF
CDR3 DNA: TGTGCCAGCAAGGGCAGGCGGATCTCTGGGGCCAACGTCCTGACTTTC

V gene: TRBV2
J gene: TRBJ2-1
D gene: NA
clone size: NA
CDR3 length: 14
CDR3 protein: CASSPGVPMNGQFF
CDR3 DNA: TGTGCCAGCAGTCCGGGGGTCCCAATGAACGGGCAGTTCTTC

V gene: TRBV6-1
J gene: TRBJ2-2
D gene: TRBD2
clone size: NA
CDR3 length: 15
CDR3 protein: CASSDGRELGGELFF
CDR3 DNA: TGTGCCAGCAGTGACGGGCGGGAGTTGGGCGGGGAGCTGTTTTTT

V gene: TRBV12-3/TRBV12-4
J gene: TRBJ1-5
D gene: NA
clone size: NA
CDR3 length: 16
CDR3 protein: CASSLARGRGDQPQHF
CDR3 DNA: TGTGCCAGCAGTTTAGCGCGAGGGAGGGGGGATCAGCCCCAGCATTTT

V gene: TRBV5-5
J gene: TRBJ1-1
D gene: NA
clone size: NA
CDR3 length: 13
CDR3 protein: CASSLVVNTEAFF
CDR3 DNA: TGTGCCAGCAGTTTAGTGGTGAACACTGAAGCTTTCTTT

V gene: TRBV10-3
J gene: TRBJ2-1
D gene: NA
clone size: NA
CDR3 length: 15
CDR3 protein: CAIRTRDPGGNEQFF
CDR3 DNA: TGTGCCATCAGGACCCGGGACCCCGGAGGGAATGAGCAGTTCTTC

V gene: TRBV28
J gene: TRBJ2-7
D gene: TRBD2
clone size: once
CDR3 length: 15
CDR3 protein: CASSPGLAGAGEQYF
CDR3 DNA: TGTGCCAGCAGTCCTGGACTAGCGGGAGCTGGCGAGCAGTACTTC

V gene: TRBV19
J gene: TRBJ2-3
D gene: NA
clone size: NA
CDR3 length: 16
CDR3 protein: CASSIEGPPSTDTQYF
CDR3 DNA: TGTGCCAGTAGTATTGAGGGTCCCCCTAGCACAGATACGCAGTATTTT

V gene: TRBV5-1
J gene: TRBJ2-7
D gene: NA
clone size: NA
CDR3 length: 14
CDR3 protein: CASSSSEAPNEQYF
CDR3 DNA: TGCGCCAGCAGCTCTTCCGAAGCCCCCAACGAGCAGTACTTC

V gene: TRBV19
J gene: TRBJ1-4
D gene: NA
clone size: NA
CDR3 length: 16
CDR3 protein: CASSLGRGATNEKLFF
CDR3 DNA: TGTGCCAGTAGTTTGGGTCGGGGGGCAACTAATGAAAAACTGTTTTTT

V gene: TRBV23-1
J gene: TRBJ2-1
D gene: TRBD2
clone size: NA
CDR3 length: 14
CDR3 protein: CASMPSGKYNEQFF
CDR3 DNA: TGCGCCAGCATGCCTAGCGGGAAATACAATGAGCAGTTCTTC

V gene: TRBV27
J gene: TRBJ1-5
D gene: TRBD1
clone size: NA
CDR3 length: 16
CDR3 protein: CASSPRDRPSNQPQHF
CDR3 DNA: TGTGCCAGCAGTCCACGGGACAGGCCTAGCAATCAGCCCCAGCATTTT

V gene: TRBV7-2
J gene: TRBJ2-1
D gene: TRBD2
clone size: NA
CDR3 length: 16
CDR3 protein: CASSFSLAGLNNEQFF
CDR3 DNA: TGTGCCAGCAGCTTCTCGCTAGCGGGGTTGAACAATGAGCAGTTCTTC

V gene: TRBV28
J gene: TRBJ1-3
D gene: NA
clone size: NA
CDR3 length: 16
CDR3 protein: CASSLVVGAEENTIYF
CDR3 DNA: TGTGCCAGCAGTTTGGTCGTCGGGGCGGAGGAAAACACCATATATTTT

V gene: TRBV19
J gene: TRBJ2-7
D gene: NA
clone size: NA
CDR3 length: 17
CDR3 protein: CASSIDITQPYIYEQYF
CDR3 DNA: TGTGCCAGTAGTATAGATATAACTCAACCCTATATTTACGAGCAGTACTTC

V gene: TRBV7-9
J gene: TRBJ2-1
D gene: TRBD2
clone size: NA
CDR3 length: 13
CDR3 protein: CASSPGLVNEQFF
CDR3 DNA: TGTGCCAGCAGCCCAGGACTAGTCAATGAGCAGTTCTTC

V gene: TRBV7-9
J gene: TRBJ2-3
D gene: TRBD2
clone size: NA
CDR3 length: 16
CDR3 protein: CASSVRLAGETDTQYF
CDR3 DNA: TGTGCCAGCAGCGTGAGACTAGCGGGAGAGACAGATACGCAGTATTTT

V gene: TRBV29-1
J gene: TRBJ2-1
D gene: NA
clone size: NA
CDR3 length: 18
CDR3 protein: CSVEGARDIGRSYNEQFF
CDR3 DNA: TGCAGCGTTGAAGGTGCGCGGGATATAGGTCGGTCCTACAATGAGCAGTTCTTC

V gene: TRBV12-5
J gene: TRBJ2-3
D gene: NA
clone size: NA
CDR3 length: 12
CDR3 protein: CASISGTDTQYF
CDR3 DNA: TGTGCTAGTATCAGCGGCACAGATACGCAGTATTTT

V gene: TRBV7-3
J gene: TRBJ1-2
D gene: NA
clone size: few
CDR3 length: 13
CDR3 protein: CASSLRERNGYTF
CDR3 DNA: TGTGCCAGCAGCTTACGGGAGCGGAATGGCTACACCTTC

V gene: TRBV3-1
J gene: TRBJ1-4
D gene: NA
clone size: NA
CDR3 length: 15
CDR3 protein: CASSQGLQINEKLFF
CDR3 DNA: TGTGCCAGCAGCCAAGGTCTACAGATAAATGAAAAACTGTTTTTT

V gene: TRBV11-2
J gene: TRBJ2-3
D gene: TRBD1
clone size: once
CDR3 length: 15
CDR3 protein: CASSFRDSFTDTQYF
CDR3 DNA: TGTGCCAGCAGCTTCCGGGACAGCTTTACAGATACGCAGTATTTT

V gene: TRBV29-1
J gene: TRBJ2-3
D gene: NA
clone size: NA
CDR3 length: 14
CDR3 protein: CSVEDFGSTDTQYF
CDR3 DNA: TGCAGCGTTGAAGATTTTGGCAGCACAGATACGCAGTATTTT

V gene: TRBV9
J gene: TRBJ2-7
D gene: NA
clone size: NA
CDR3 length: 13
CDR3 protein: CASSGERSYEQYF
CDR3 DNA: TGTGCCAGCAGCGGAGAGAGATCCTACGAGCAGTACTTC

V gene: TRBV7-8
J gene: TRBJ2-7
D gene: NA
clone size: NA
CDR3 length: 15
CDR3 protein: CASSPRAIGSYEQYF
CDR3 DNA: TGTGCCAGCAGCCCCCGAGCCATCGGCTCCTACGAGCAGTACTTC

V gene: TRBV7-8
J gene: TRBJ2-4
D gene: TRBD2
clone size: NA
CDR3 length: 16
CDR3 protein: CASSWFRREGAGIQYF
CDR3 DNA: TGTGCCAGCAGCTGGTTCCGGCGGGAGGGAGCGGGCATTCAGTACTTC

V gene: TRBV30
J gene: TRBJ2-5
D gene: NA
clone size: NA
CDR3 length: 13
CDR3 protein: CAWSVRGKETQYF
CDR3 DNA: TGTGCCTGGAGTGTACGGGGAAAGGAGACCCAGTACTTC

V gene: TRBV30
J gene: TRBJ1-1
D gene: NA
clone size: NA
CDR3 length: 11
CDR3 protein: CAWSTGTEAFF
CDR3 DNA: TGTGCCTGGAGCACAGGGACTGAAGCTTTCTTT

V gene: TRBV19
J gene: TRBJ2-1
D gene: NA
clone size: NA
CDR3 length: 14
CDR3 protein: CASSIAPSADEQFF
CDR3 DNA: TGTGCCAGTAGTATAGCTCCGAGCGCCGATGAGCAGTTCTTC

V gene: TRBV9
J gene: TRBJ1-2
D gene: NA
clone size: few
CDR3 length: 11
CDR3 protein: CASSDVYGYTF
CDR3 DNA: TGTGCCAGCAGCGACGTCTATGGCTACACCTTC

V gene: TRBV5-1
J gene: TRBJ1-1
D gene: TRBD1
clone size: NA
CDR3 length: 15
CDR3 protein: CASSLPGTGYGDAFF
CDR3 DNA: TGCGCCAGCAGCTTACCAGGGACAGGGTACGGTGACGCTTTCTTT

V gene: TRBV5-4
J gene: TRBJ1-2
D gene: TRBD1
clone size: NA
CDR3 length: 14
CDR3 protein: CASNPDREHYGYTF
CDR3 DNA: TGTGCCAGCAACCCGGACAGGGAACACTATGGCTACACCTTC

V gene: TRBV20-1
J gene: TRBJ2-1
D gene: NA
clone size: NA
CDR3 length: 12
CDR3 protein: CSARDLANEQFF
CDR3 DNA: TGCAGTGCTAGAGATCTAGCTAATGAGCAGTTCTTC

V gene: TRBV12-3/TRBV12-4
J gene: TRBJ1-1
D gene: NA
clone size: NA
CDR3 length: 12
CDR3 protein: CASSRGLAEAFF
CDR3 DNA: TGTGCCAGCTCCCGAGGTCTTGCTGAAGCTTTCTTT

V gene: TRBV4-1
J gene: TRBJ1-6
D gene: NA
clone size: once
CDR3 length: 15
CDR3 protein: CASSQERGYNSPLHF
CDR3 DNA: TGCGCCAGCAGCCAAGAGAGGGGGTATAATTCACCCCTCCACTTT

V gene: TRBV15
J gene: TRBJ2-7
D gene: NA
clone size: NA
CDR3 length: 12
CDR3 protein: CATSPGTYEQYF
CDR3 DNA: TGTGCCACCAGCCCGGGAACCTACGAGCAGTACTTC

V gene: TRBV12-3/TRBV12-4
J gene: TRBJ2-6
D gene: TRBD1
clone size: NA
CDR3 length: 18
CDR3 protein: CASRPPGQADSGANVLTF
CDR3 DNA: TGTGCCAGCAGACCTCCGGGACAGGCGGACTCTGGGGCCAACGTCCTGACTTTC

V gene: TRBV30
J gene: TRBJ2-7
D gene: TRBD1
clone size: NA
CDR3 length: 18
CDR3 protein: CAWSVRGRRVPSSYEQYF
CDR3 DNA: TGTGCCTGGAGTGTGAGGGGGCGTCGAGTCCCTAGCTCCTACGAGCAGTACTTC

V gene: TRBV7-8
J gene: TRBJ2-2
D gene: TRBD1
clone size: NA
CDR3 length: 16
CDR3 protein: CASSLGTGVGTGELFF
CDR3 DNA: TGTGCCAGCAGCTTGGGTACAGGGGTCGGAACCGGGGAGCTGTTTTTT

V gene: TRBV2
J gene: TRBJ2-1
D gene: TRBD2
clone size: NA
CDR3 length: 15
CDR3 protein: CASSVAGEGSNEQFF
CDR3 DNA: TGTGCCAGCAGTGTAGCGGGAGAAGGGTCCAATGAGCAGTTCTTC

V gene: TRBV6-4
J gene: TRBJ1-5
D gene: NA
clone size: NA
CDR3 length: 14
CDR3 protein: CASSPTSRNQPQHF
CDR3 DNA: TGTGCCAGCAGTCCCACATCTCGCAATCAGCCCCAGCATTTT

V gene: TRBV12-3/TRBV12-4
J gene: TRBJ2-7
D gene: NA
clone size: once
CDR3 length: 12
CDR3 protein: CASSQAAYEQYF
CDR3 DNA: TGTGCCAGCAGTCAAGCCGCCTACGAGCAGTACTTC

V gene: TRBV6-1
J gene: TRBJ2-7
D gene: NA
clone size: NA
CDR3 length: 14
CDR3 protein: CASSERTVAYEQYF
CDR3 DNA: TGTGCCAGCAGTGAAAGGACAGTTGCCTACGAGCAGTACTTC

V gene: TRBV4-1
J gene: TRBJ2-1
D gene: NA
clone size: NA
CDR3 length: 12
CDR3 protein: CASSQAGNEQFF
CDR3 DNA: TGCGCCAGCAGCCAAGCGGGGAATGAGCAGTTCTTC

V gene: TRBV6-5
J gene: TRBJ1-2
D gene: TRBD1
clone size: NA
CDR3 length: 15
CDR3 protein: CASSYSQGADYGYTF
CDR3 DNA: TGTGCCAGCAGTTACTCCCAGGGGGCGGACTATGGCTACACCTTC

V gene: TRBV7-8
J gene: TRBJ1-1
D gene: TRBD1
clone size: NA
CDR3 length: 15
CDR3 protein: CASSSPGQGLPEAFF
CDR3 DNA: TGTGCCAGCAGCTCACCGGGACAGGGGTTGCCTGAAGCTTTCTTT

V gene: TRBV7-6
J gene: TRBJ2-7
D gene: NA
clone size: NA
CDR3 length: 12
CDR3 protein: CASSNSGDEQYF
CDR3 DNA: TGTGCCAGCAGCAATTCAGGGGACGAGCAGTACTTC

V gene: TRBV13
J gene: TRBJ2-1
D gene: NA
clone size: NA
CDR3 length: 13
CDR3 protein: CASSLGLPAEQFF
CDR3 DNA: TGTGCCAGCAGCTTAGGGCTCCCTGCTGAGCAGTTCTTC